Listed below are T cell receptor beta chains from one sample, sequenced in a study of CD8 T cells in Susac syndrome. TCRdb re-called the immunoSEQ multiplex PCR reads through MiXCR, storing one row per CDR3 protein. Of approximately 300,000 distinct CDR3 sequences in the sample, over 75% are singletons; the top ten hold approximately 0.18%. Sequenced sample: CD8+ T cells from PBMCs. Source of these receptors: a human donor with multiple sclerosis. Both conserved end residues are part of each CDR3.

V gene,J gene,CDR3 protein
TRBV28,TRBJ2-7,CASSSTGDEQYF
TRBV7-9,TRBJ2-2,CASREDTGELFF
TRBV7-2,TRBJ2-3,CASLGTGTTDTQYF
TRBV7-9,TRBJ2-1,CASSQGMDEQFF
TRBV12-3/TRBV12-4,TRBJ2-7,CASSNPGNEQYF
TRBV3-1,TRBJ2-5,CASSHEREGLETQYF
TRBV11-2,TRBJ2-2,CASSLAGQLPGELFF
TRBV6-5,TRBJ2-7,CASSYFHEQYF
TRBV27,TRBJ2-7,CASSSGGYYEQYF
TRBV15,TRBJ1-1,CATSRDLEGGAFF
TRBV20-1,TRBJ1-6,CSARDQPGQVFYNSPLHF
TRBV4-3,TRBJ2-7,CASSQSLAGQSYEQYF
TRBV23-1,TRBJ2-7,CASSQRTYEQYF
TRBV28,TRBJ2-3,CASSLRTIPTDTQYF
TRBV9,TRBJ1-4,CASSAQPGQGDEKLFF
TRBV30,TRBJ1-3,CAWSESSGNTIYF
TRBV28,TRBJ1-4,CAISAGIRRDEKLFF
TRBV15,TRBJ2-2,CATSRTGELFF
TRBV28,TRBJ1-5,CASSLLLDWGRNQPQHF
TRBV6-2/TRBV6-3,TRBJ2-1,CASSTSGRGYNEQFF
TRBV6-2/TRBV6-3,TRBJ2-5,CASSATWTQETQYF
TRBV7-6,TRBJ2-7,CASSLGPSTGGAVQYF
TRBV12-5,TRBJ2-1,CASGLNDNEQFF
TRBV4-3,TRBJ2-5,CASSPRYAWQETQYF
TRBV29-1,TRBJ1-4,CSARGDIPNEKLFF
TRBV14,TRBJ2-1,CASSHEGLAGGPYNEQFF
TRBV15,TRBJ1-1,CATSRDSGGASEAFF
TRBV9,TRBJ1-5,CPHGRGGQPQHF
TRBV9,TRBJ2-1,CASSGPSGRSREQFF
TRBV25-1,TRBJ1-1,CASNLDRPGNTEAFF
TRBV6-2/TRBV6-3,TRBJ2-6,CASRDVGEGGANVLTF
TRBV6-6,TRBJ2-5,CASTPNLGGETQYF
TRBV11-2,TRBJ2-7,CASSLSATGAYEQYF
TRBV19,TRBJ2-6,CASSLIWAAGANVLTF
TRBV5-1,TRBJ1-1,CASSPEGRATEAFF
TRBV30,TRBJ2-2,CAWSRAGAGELFF
TRBV20-1,TRBJ1-1,CSARGDLDTEAFF
TRBV6-5,TRBJ1-5,CASSYDLEVNTWKGGNQPQHF
TRBV6-2/TRBV6-3,TRBJ2-7,CASSYHSYEQYF
TRBV4-3,TRBJ2-1,CASSQGLAGGGLFDNEQFF
TRBV5-6,TRBJ2-1,CASNGGWSEQFF
TRBV11-2,TRBJ2-1,CASSLGKVEQFF
TRBV6-6,TRBJ2-1,CASSIHRNEQFF
TRBV6-2/TRBV6-3,TRBJ2-1,CASSYSTMRGGLNEQFF
TRBV5-5,TRBJ1-2,CASSPSQWGLGGYTF
TRBV6-1,TRBJ2-7,CASSGLAEYEQYF
TRBV24-1,TRBJ2-1,CATSDRSGGANNEQFF
TRBV27,TRBJ2-1,CASSSPGLAHYNEQFF
TRBV12-3/TRBV12-4,TRBJ1-1,CASSFFGMNTEAFF
TRBV14,TRBJ2-3,CASSPLASDTQYF
TRBV30,TRBJ1-5,CAWSLMGSNQPQHF
TRBV12-3/TRBV12-4,TRBJ2-6,CASSLPPKVNSGANVLTF
TRBV14,TRBJ2-7,CASSQDWDPYGQYF
TRBV5-4,TRBJ2-1,CASSLVLARNNEQFF
TRBV6-2/TRBV6-3,TRBJ1-5,CASSYSPGSYQPQHF
TRBV2,TRBJ2-3,CASSVLAGGNTDTQYF
TRBV28,TRBJ2-7,CASRRTGVDEQYF